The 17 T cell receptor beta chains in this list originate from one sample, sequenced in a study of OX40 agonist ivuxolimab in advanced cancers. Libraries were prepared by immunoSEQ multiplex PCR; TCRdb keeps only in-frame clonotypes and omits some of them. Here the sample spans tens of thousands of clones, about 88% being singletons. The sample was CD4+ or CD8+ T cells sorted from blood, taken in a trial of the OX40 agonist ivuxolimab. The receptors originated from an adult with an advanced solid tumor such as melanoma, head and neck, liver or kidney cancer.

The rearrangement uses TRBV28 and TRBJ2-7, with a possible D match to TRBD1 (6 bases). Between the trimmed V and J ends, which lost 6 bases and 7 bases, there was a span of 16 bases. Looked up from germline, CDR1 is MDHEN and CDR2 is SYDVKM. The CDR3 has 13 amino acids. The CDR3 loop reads CASRPSTGLEQYF. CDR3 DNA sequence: TGTGCCAGCAGACCCTCAACAGGGTTAGAGCAGTACTTC.

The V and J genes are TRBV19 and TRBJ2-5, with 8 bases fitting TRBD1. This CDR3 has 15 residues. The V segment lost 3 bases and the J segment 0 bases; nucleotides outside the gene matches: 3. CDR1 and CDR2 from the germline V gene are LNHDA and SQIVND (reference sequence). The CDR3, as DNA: TGTGCCAGTAGTATTTACAGGGGGGACCAAGAGACCCAGTACTTC. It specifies CASSIYRGDQETQYF.

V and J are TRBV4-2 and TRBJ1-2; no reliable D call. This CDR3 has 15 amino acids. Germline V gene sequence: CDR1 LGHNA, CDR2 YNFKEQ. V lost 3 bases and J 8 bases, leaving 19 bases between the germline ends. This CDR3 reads CASSQGTVSPWGYTF. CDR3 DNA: TGTGCCAGCAGCCAGGGAACAGTCTCCCCCTGGGGCTACACCTTC.

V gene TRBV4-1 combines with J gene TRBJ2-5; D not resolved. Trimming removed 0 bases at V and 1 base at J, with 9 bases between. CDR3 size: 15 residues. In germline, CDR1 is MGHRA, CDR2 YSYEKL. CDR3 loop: CASSQDFRPQETQYF. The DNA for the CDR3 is TGCGCCAGCAGCCAAGATTTTCGGCCCCAAGAGACCCAGTACTTC.

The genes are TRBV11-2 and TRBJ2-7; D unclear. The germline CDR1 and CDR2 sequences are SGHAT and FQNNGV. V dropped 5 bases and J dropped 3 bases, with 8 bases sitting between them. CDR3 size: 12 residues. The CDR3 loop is CASSAIIYEQYF. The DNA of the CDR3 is TGTGCCAGCAGCGCAATAATCTACGAGCAGTACTTC. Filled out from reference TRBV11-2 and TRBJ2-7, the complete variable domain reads EAGVAQSPRYKIIEKRQSVAFWCNPISGHATLYWYQQILGQGPKLLIQFQNNGVVDDSQLPKDRFSAERLKGVDSTLKIQPAKLEDSAVYLCASSAIIYEQYFGPGTRLTVT.

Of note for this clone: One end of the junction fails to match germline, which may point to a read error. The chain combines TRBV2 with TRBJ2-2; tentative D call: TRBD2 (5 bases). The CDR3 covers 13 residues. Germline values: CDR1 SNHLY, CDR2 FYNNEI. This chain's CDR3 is CASSFGFLRELFF. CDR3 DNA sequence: TGTGCCAGCAGTTTTGGGTTTCTGAGGGAACTGTTTTTT.

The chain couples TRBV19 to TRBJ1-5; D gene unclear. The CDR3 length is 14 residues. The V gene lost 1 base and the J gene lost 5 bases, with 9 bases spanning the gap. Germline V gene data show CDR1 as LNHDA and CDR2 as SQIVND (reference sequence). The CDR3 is CASSIVGRYQPQHF. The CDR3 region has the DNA TGTGCCAGTAGTATAGTGGGCCGGTATCAGCCCCAGCATTTT.

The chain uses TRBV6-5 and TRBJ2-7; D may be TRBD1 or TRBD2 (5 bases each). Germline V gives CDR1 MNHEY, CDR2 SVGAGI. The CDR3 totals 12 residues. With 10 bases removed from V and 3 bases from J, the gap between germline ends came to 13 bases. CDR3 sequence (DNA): TGTGCCACCGAAGGGGACGGCTACGAGCAGTACTTC. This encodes CATEGDGYEQYF.

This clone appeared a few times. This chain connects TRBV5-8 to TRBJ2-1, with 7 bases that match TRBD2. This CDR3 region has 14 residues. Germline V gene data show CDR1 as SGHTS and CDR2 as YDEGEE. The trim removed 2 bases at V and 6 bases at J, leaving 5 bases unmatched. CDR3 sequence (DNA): TGTGCCAGCAGCTTAGGACTAGGAGTCAATGAGCAGTTCTTC. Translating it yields CASSLGLGVNEQFF.

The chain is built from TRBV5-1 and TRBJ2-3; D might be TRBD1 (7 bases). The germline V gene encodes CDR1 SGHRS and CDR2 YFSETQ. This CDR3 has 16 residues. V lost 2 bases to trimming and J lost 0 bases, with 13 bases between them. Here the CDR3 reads CASSFGGGVSTDTQYF. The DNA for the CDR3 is TGCGCCAGCAGCTTCGGAGGGGGCGTCAGCACAGATACGCAGTATTTT. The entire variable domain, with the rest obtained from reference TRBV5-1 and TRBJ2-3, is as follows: KAGVTQTPRYLIKTRGQQVTLSCSPISGHRSVSWYQQTPGQGLQFLFEYFSETQRNKGNFPGRFSGRQFSNSRSEMNVSTLELGDSALYLCASSFGGGVSTDTQYFGPGTRLTVL.

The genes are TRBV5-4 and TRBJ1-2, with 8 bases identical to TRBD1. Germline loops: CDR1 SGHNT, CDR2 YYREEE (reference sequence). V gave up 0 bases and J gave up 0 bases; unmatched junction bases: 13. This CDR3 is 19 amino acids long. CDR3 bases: TGTGCCAGCAGCTTGGCGCCAGGGGGCGCAAGCTCAGCTAACTATGGCTACACCTTC. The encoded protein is CASSLAPGGASSANYGYTF.

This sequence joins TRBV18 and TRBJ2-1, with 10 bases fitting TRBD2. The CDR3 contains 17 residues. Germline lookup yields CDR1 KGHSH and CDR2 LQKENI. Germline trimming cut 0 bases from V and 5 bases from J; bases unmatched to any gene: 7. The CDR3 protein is CASSPPGAGGPNNEQFF. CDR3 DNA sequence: TGTGCCAGCTCACCACCCGGAGCGGGGGGGCCGAACAATGAGCAGTTCTTC.

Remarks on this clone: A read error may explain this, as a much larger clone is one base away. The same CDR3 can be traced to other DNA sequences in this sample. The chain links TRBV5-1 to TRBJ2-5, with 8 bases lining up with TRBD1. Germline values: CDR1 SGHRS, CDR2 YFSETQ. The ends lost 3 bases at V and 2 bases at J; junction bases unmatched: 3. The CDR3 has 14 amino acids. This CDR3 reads CASSWGTGQETQYF. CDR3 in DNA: TGCGCCAGCAGCTGGGGGACAGGTCAAGAGACCCAGTACTTC.

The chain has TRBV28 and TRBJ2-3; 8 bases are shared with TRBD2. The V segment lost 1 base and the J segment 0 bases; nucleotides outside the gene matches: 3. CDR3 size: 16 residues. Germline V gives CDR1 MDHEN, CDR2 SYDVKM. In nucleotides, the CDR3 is TGTGCCAGCAGTTTATTTAGCGGGGATAGCACAGATACGCAGTATTTT. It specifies CASSLFSGDSTDTQYF.

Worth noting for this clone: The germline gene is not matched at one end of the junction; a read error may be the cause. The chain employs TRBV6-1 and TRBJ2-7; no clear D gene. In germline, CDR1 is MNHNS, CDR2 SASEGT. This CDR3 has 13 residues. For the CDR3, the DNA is TGTGCCAGCTGTGAGTCTAGCTCCTACGAGCAGTACTTC. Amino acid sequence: CASCESSSYEQYF.

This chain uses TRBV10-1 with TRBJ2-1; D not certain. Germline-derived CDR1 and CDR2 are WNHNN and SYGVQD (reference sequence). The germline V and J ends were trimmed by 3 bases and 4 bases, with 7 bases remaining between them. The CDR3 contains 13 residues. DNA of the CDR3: TGCGCCAGCAGTGATAGTCTATACAATGAGCAGTTCTTC. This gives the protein CASSDSLYNEQFF.

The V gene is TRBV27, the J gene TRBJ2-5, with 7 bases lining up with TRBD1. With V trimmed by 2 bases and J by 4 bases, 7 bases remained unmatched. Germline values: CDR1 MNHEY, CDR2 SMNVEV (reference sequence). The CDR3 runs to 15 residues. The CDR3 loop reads CASSLKGRGRETQYF. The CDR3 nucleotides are TGTGCCAGCAGTTTAAAAGGCAGGGGGAGAGAGACCCAGTACTTC.